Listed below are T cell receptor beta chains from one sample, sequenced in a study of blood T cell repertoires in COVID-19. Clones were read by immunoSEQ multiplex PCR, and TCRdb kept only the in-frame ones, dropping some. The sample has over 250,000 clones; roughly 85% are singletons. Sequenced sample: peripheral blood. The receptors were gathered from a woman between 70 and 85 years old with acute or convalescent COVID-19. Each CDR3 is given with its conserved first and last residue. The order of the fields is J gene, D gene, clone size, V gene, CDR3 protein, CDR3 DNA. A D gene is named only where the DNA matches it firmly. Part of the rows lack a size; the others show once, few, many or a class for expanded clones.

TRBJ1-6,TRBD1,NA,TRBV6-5,CASTTGTGVSPLHF,TGTGCCAGCACCACCGGGACAGGGGTCTCACCCCTCCACTTT
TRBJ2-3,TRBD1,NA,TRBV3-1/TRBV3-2,CASSQNRGADTQYF,TGTGCCAGCAGCCAAAACAGGGGCGCAGATACGCAGTATTTT
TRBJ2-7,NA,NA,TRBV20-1,CSVLPRGEQYF,TGCAGTGTTCTCCCTCGCGGCGAGCAGTACTTC
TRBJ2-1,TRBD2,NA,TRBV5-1,CASSLNPSGGGNANEQFF,TGCGCCAGCAGCTTGAACCCTTCTGGCGGGGGGAATGCGAATGAGCAGTTCTTC
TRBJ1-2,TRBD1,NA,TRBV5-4,CASSREGTVAWGYTF,TGTGCCAGCAGCCGTGAAGGGACAGTCGCTTGGGGCTACACCTTC
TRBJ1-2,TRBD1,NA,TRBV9,CASSAHIDRVNYGYTF,TGTGCCAGCAGCGCCCACATCGACAGGGTCAACTATGGCTACACCTTC
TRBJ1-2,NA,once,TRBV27,CASSPGAGNYGYTF,TGTGCCAGCAGCCCAGGGGCGGGTAACTATGGCTACACCTTC
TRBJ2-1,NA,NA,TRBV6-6,CASSFYSYNEQFF,TGTGCCAGCAGTTTCTACTCCTACAATGAGCAGTTCTTC
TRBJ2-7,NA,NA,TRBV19,CASSILAGNSYEQYF,TGTGCCAGTAGTATACTGGCGGGGAATTCCTACGAGCAGTACTTC
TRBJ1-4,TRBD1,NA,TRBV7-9,CASSTRTGTNEKLFF,TGTGCCAGCAGCACTAGGACAGGGACTAATGAAAAACTGTTTTTT
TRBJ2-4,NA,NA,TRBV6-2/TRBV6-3,CASSYREGALAKNIQYF,TGTGCCAGCAGTTACCGGGAGGGGGCTCTAGCCAAAAACATTCAGTACTTC
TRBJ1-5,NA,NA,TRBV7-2,CASSLAGSVRDQPQHF,TGTGCCAGCAGCTTAGCGGGTTCAGTGAGGGATCAGCCCCAGCATTTT
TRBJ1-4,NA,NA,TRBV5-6,CASSPDPGGNEKLFF,TGTGCCAGCAGCCCAGACCCGGGGGGTAATGAAAAACTGTTTTTT
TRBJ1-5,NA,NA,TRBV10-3,CAISLGQDSNQPQHF,TGTGCCATCAGCCTGGGACAAGATAGCAATCAGCCCCAGCATTTT
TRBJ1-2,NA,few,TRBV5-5,CASSPDSGNYGYTF,TGTGCCAGCAGCCCCGACAGTGGCAACTATGGCTACACCTTC
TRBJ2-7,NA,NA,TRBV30,CAWSPQTAYEQYF,TGTGCCTGGAGCCCGCAGACAGCCTACGAGCAGTACTTC
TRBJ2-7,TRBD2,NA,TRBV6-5,CASHSGGSSYEQYF,TGTGCCAGCCATAGCGGGGGGAGCTCCTACGAGCAGTACTTC
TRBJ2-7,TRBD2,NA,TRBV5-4,CASSLDLRLAGGAEQYF,TGTGCCAGCAGCTTGGACCTGAGACTAGCGGGGGGGGCCGAGCAGTACTTC
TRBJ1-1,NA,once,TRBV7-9,CAGSGGLF,TGTGCCGGCTCGGGAGGTCTCTTT
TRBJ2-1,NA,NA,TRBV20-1,CSVIDNEQFF,TGCAGTGTTATCGACAATGAGCAGTTCTTC
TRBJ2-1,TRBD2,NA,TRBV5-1,CASSLPRTSIYEQFF,TGCGCCAGCAGCTTGCCCAGGACTAGCATCTATGAGCAGTTCTTC
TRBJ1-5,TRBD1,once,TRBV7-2,CASSLGGGHGNQPQHF,TGTGCCAGCAGCTTAGGAGGGGGCCATGGCAATCAGCCCCAGCATTTT
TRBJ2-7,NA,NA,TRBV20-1,CSANRDYEQYF,TGCAGTGCTAACAGGGACTACGAGCAGTACTTC
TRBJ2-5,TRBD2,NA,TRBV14,CASSAALAGRETQYF,TGTGCCAGCAGCGCAGCTCTAGCGGGGCGGGAGACCCAGTACTTC
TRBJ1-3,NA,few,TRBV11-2,CASSLGRIDTVGNTIYF,TGTGCCAGCAGCTTAGGTCGCATCGATACGGTGGGAAACACCATATATTTT
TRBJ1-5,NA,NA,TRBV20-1,CSASSGGGQPQHF,TGCAGTGCTAGTAGCGGGGGCGGCCAGCCCCAGCATTTT
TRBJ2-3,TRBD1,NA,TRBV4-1,CASSQGRQGKDTQYF,TGCGCCAGCAGCCAAGGGCGACAGGGGAAGGATACGCAGTATTTT
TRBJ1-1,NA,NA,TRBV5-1,CASSLGLASGDTEAFF,TGCGCCAGCAGTCTGGGGTTGGCCTCCGGGGACACTGAAGCTTTCTTT
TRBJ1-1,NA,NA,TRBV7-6,CASSPRSPGGTEAFF,TGTGCCAGCAGCCCCCGTTCACCGGGAGGGACTGAAGCTTTCTTT
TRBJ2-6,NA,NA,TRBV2,CASRLLLSGANVLTF,TGTGCCAGCAGGTTACTGCTATCTGGGGCCAACGTCCTGACTTTC
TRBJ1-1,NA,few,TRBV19,CGSVDSLNTEAFF,TGTGGGTCCGTCGACTCCTTGAACACTGAAGCTTTCTTT
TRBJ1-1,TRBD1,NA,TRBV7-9,CASSSNQGATEAFF,TGTGCCAGCAGCTCAAACCAGGGGGCGACTGAAGCTTTCTTT
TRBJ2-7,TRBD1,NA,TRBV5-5,CASSLVQGASYEQYF,TGTGCCAGCAGCTTAGTACAGGGGGCCTCCTACGAGCAGTACTTC
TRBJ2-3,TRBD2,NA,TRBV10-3,CAISESLGTSGPDTQYF,TGTGCCATCAGTGAGTCTCTGGGGACTAGCGGTCCAGATACGCAGTATTTT
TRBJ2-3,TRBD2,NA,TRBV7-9,CASSPYLGLAGSTDTQYF,TGTGCCAGCAGCCCGTACCTCGGACTAGCGGGTAGCACAGATACGCAGTATTTT
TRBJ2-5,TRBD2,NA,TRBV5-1,CASSFAGTSGGAGETQYF,TGCGCCAGCAGCTTCGCCGGGACTAGCGGGGGGGCAGGAGAGACCCAGTACTTC
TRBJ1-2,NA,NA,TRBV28,CASSIPGGLGGYTF,TGTGCCAGCAGTATACCGGGGGGGTTGGGAGGCTACACCTTC
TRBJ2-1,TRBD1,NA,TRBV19,CASRVTGGSEQFF,TGTGCCAGTAGGGTGACAGGGGGCAGTGAGCAGTTCTTC
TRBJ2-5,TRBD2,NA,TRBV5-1,CASSLGPSGGTYQETQYF,TGCGCCAGCAGCTTAGGACCTAGCGGGGGAACGTACCAAGAGACCCAGTACTTC
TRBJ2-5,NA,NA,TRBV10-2,CASKTGQQKSTQYF,TGCGCCAGCAAGACAGGACAGCAAAAATCGACCCAGTACTTC
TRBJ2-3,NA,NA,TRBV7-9,CASSSTPLHTQYF,TGTGCCAGCAGCTCGACACCCCTTCATACGCAGTATTTT